A selection of T cell receptor beta chains follows, all from one sample in a study of blood T cell repertoires in COVID-19. Generated by immunoSEQ multiplex PCR, the TCRdb table keeps only in-frame clones and is missing some. The profile shows approximately 500,000 clones, 85% to 90% of them singletons. The sample comprised peripheral blood. These TCRs come from a woman aged 45 to 65 with COVID-19, enrolled during active disease. Both conserved end residues are part of each CDR3. Fields, in order: D gene, clone size, J gene, V gene, CDR3 protein, CDR3 DNA. A D gene is named only where the DNA matches it firmly. Clone size appears in some rows only: once, few, many, or a class for an expanded clone.

TRBD1	.	TRBJ2-7	TRBV2	CATGQLTYEQYF	TGTGCCACGGGACAGTTAACCTACGAGCAGTACTTC
.	.	TRBJ2-5	TRBV20-1	CSVRLAETQYF	TGCAGTGTACGGCTAGCAGAGACCCAGTACTTC
.	.	TRBJ2-5	TRBV5-4	CASSRGGLNSQETQYF	TGTGCCAGCAGCCGGGGAGGACTAAACTCCCAAGAGACCCAGTACTTC
TRBD1	.	TRBJ2-3	TRBV30	CACSRQGGADTQYF	TGTGCCTGTAGTAGACAGGGTGGCGCAGATACGCAGTATTTT
TRBD1	.	TRBJ1-1	TRBV11-1	CASSPYGTANTEAFF	TGTGCCAGCAGCCCTTACGGGACAGCTAACACTGAAGCTTTCTTT
.	.	TRBJ1-3	TRBV4-2	CASSQDRGGSRNTIYF	TGTGCCAGCAGCCAAGATCGCGGAGGGAGTAGAAACACCATATATTTT
TRBD2	.	TRBJ2-6	TRBV18	CASPSGAGANVLTF	TGTGCCAGCCCTAGCGGGGCAGGGGCCAACGTCCTGACTTTC
.	.	TRBJ1-4	TRBV28	CASSFFFLNEKLFF	TGTGCCAGCAGTTTCTTTTTCCTCAATGAAAAACTGTTTTTT
TRBD1	.	TRBJ1-2	TRBV14	CASSRTGGSPLVF	TGTGCCAGCAGCCGGACAGGGGGTTCCCCCCTGGTCTTC
.	.	TRBJ1-2	TRBV4-2	CASSQRDIQNLYGYTF	TGTGCCAGCAGCCAGCGAGACATCCAAAACTTATATGGCTACACCTTC
TRBD1	.	TRBJ2-7	TRBV11-1	CASSLNQGVPYEQYF	TGTGCCAGCAGCTTAAATCAGGGGGTACCCTACGAGCAGTACTTC
.	.	TRBJ2-1	TRBV12-3/TRBV12-4	CASRVGGNEQFF	TGTGCCAGCAGGGTAGGGGGCAATGAGCAGTTCTTC
.	.	TRBJ1-1	TRBV11-1	CASSLWGGNTEAFF	TGTGCCAGCAGCTTGTGGGGAGGGAACACTGAAGCTTTCTTT
.	.	TRBJ2-5	TRBV5-1	CASSSGVQETQYF	TGCGCCAGCAGTTCAGGGGTTCAAGAGACCCAGTACTTC
.	.	TRBJ2-2	TRBV24-1	CATSGAEATGELFF	TGTGCCACCAGTGGAGCAGAGGCGACCGGGGAGCTGTTTTTT
.	.	TRBJ1-1	TRBV28	CASSPGGRGAFF	TGTGCCAGCAGCCCCGGGGGGCGCGGAGCTTTCTTT
TRBD2	.	TRBJ2-3	TRBV28	CASSMGGTDTQYF	TGTGCCAGCAGCATGGGAGGGACAGATACGCAGTATTTT
.	.	TRBJ2-3	TRBV4-1	CASSPTGTSTDTQYF	TGCGCCAGCAGCCCGACAGGAACCTCCACAGATACGCAGTATTTT
.	.	TRBJ1-5	TRBV21-1	CASSSPLSNQPQHF	TGTGCCAGCAGCTCCCCCCTCAGCAATCAGCCCCAGCATTTT
TRBD1	.	TRBJ1-6	TRBV3-1/TRBV3-2	CASSTGTADNSPLHF	TGTGCCAGCAGCACTGGGACAGCAGATAATTCACCCCTCCACTTT
.	.	TRBJ1-2	TRBV6-5	CASSYQQGPYGYTF	TGTGCCAGCAGTTACCAACAGGGCCCCTATGGCTACACCTTC
TRBD2	once	TRBJ2-1	TRBV9	CASSVGTSGNFNEQFF	TGTGCCAGCAGCGTGGGGACTAGCGGTAACTTCAATGAGCAGTTCTTC
.	few	TRBJ1-1	TRBV19	CASSIASGGAAEAFF	TGTGCCAGTAGTATAGCGAGTGGGGGGGCCGCTGAAGCTTTCTTT
.	.	TRBJ1-2	TRBV19	CASKGRGDYGYTF	TGTGCCAGTAAGGGCAGGGGTGACTATGGCTACACCTTC
.	.	TRBJ1-4	TRBV25-1	CASSEYGHRSNEKLFF	TGTGCCAGCAGTGAATATGGGCACAGATCTAATGAAAAACTGTTTTTT
.	.	TRBJ2-5	TRBV6-5	CASSRTSAGTQYF	TGTGCCAGCAGCAGGACCTCCGCGGGAACCCAGTACTTC
TRBD1	.	TRBJ2-2	TRBV3-1/TRBV3-2	CASSYNPGGTGELFF	TGTGCCAGCAGCTATAATCCAGGGGGCACCGGGGAGCTGTTTTTT